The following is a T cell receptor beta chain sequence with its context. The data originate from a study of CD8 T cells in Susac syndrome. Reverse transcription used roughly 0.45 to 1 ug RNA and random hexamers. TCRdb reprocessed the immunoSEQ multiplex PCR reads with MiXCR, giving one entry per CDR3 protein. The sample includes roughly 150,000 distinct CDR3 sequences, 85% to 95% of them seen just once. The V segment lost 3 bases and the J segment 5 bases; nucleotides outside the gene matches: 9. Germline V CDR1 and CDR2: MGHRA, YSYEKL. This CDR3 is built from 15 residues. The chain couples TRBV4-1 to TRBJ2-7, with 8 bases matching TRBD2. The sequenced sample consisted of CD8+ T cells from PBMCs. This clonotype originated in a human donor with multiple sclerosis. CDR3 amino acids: CASSHSSGGRNEQYF. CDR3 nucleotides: TGCGCCAGCAGCCATTCCTCGGGGGGGCGCAACGAGCAGTACTTC.